These 9 T cell receptor beta chains share one sample of origin, sequenced in a study of T cell responses to AZD1222 COVID-19 vaccine. Some clones are missing from TCRdb's copy, which holds only in-frame ones; the method was immunoSEQ multiplex PCR. The table includes 150,000 to 200,000 clones, roughly 85% detected once. The source was peripheral blood, collected 28 days after the second AZD1222 dose. The receptors were gathered from an adult who received the AZD1222 COVID-19 vaccine.

The V call is TRBV27, the J call TRBJ1-6, with D unresolved. CDR1 is MNHEY, CDR2 SMNVEV, per germline (reference sequence). The V gene lost 10 bases and the J gene lost 0 bases, with 10 bases spanning the gap. The CDR3 is 14 residues long. CDR3 amino acids: CATQTGSYNSPLHF. The CDR3, as DNA: TGTGCCACTCAGACGGGCTCCTATAATTCACCCCTCCACTTT.

This chain joins TRBV19 and TRBJ2-1; TRBD1 aligns across 11 bases. Trimming took 3 bases from V and 8 from J; bases not matched to a gene: 6. From germline, CDR1 is LNHDA and CDR2 SQIVND (reference sequence). This CDR3 has 15 residues. In DNA form, the CDR3 reads TGTGCCAGTAGTATCCGGGACAGGGGGTTGGATGAGCAGTTCTTC. Residues: CASSIRDRGLDEQFF.

V usage is TRBV19 and J usage is TRBJ1-2; D gene unclear. Deletions cut 0 bases from V and 7 bases from J, with 6 bases between. The CDR3 covers 12 residues. CDR1 is LNHDA, CDR2 SQIVND, per germline (reference sequence). DNA for the CDR3: TGTGCCAGTAGTATAGATGGGTTTGGCTACACCTTC. Encoded protein: CASSIDGFGYTF. The full variable domain, its missing parts supplied by reference TRBV19 and TRBJ1-2, is DGGITQSPKYLFRKEGQNVTLSCEQNLNHDAMYWYRQDPGQGLRLIYYSQIVNDFQKGDIAEGYSVSREKKESFPLTVTSAQKNPTAFYLCASSIDGFGYTFGSGTRLTVV.

The rearrangement joins TRBV5-1 to TRBJ1-4; D unclear. Germline V gene sequence: CDR1 SGHRS, CDR2 YFSETQ. CDR3 length equals 13 residues. Between the trimmed V and J ends, which lost 0 bases and 6 bases, there was a span of 6 bases. The CDR3 DNA sequence: TGCGCCAGCAGCTTGGGAAGGGATGAAAAACTGTTTTTT. Amino acid sequence: CASSLGRDEKLFF.

The rearrangement links TRBV15 to TRBJ1-3; possible D gene TRBD1, 5 bases. CDR3 length: 16 amino acids. Trimming took 4 bases from V and 0 from J, leaving 13 bases between them. Germline lookup yields CDR1 LNHNV and CDR2 YYDKDF (reference sequence). The CDR3 DNA sequence: TGTGCCACCAGCAACCCATGGGGGGGCTCTGGAAACACCATATATTTT. It is translated as CATSNPWGGSGNTIYF.

The rearrangement joins TRBV6-1 to TRBJ1-3; D gene uncertain. CDR1 is MNHNS and CDR2 is SASEGT in the germline V gene. V lost 1 base and J lost 8, with 9 bases in between. The CDR3 consists of 13 residues. In DNA, the CDR3 is TGTGCCAGCAGTGAAGTCCCGATAGACACCATATATTTT. Translation: CASSEVPIDTIYF.

This chain joins TRBV19 and TRBJ1-6, with D perhaps TRBD1 (5 bases). The CDR3 runs to 13 residues. Germline CDR1 reads LNHDA; CDR2 reads SQIVND (reference sequence). V gave up 6 bases and J gave up 7 bases, with 10 bases separating them. Here the CDR3 reads CASRGRVNSPLHF. Written as DNA, the CDR3 is TGTGCCAGTAGGGGACGGGTAAATTCACCCCTCCACTTT.

The chain couples TRBV6-5 to TRBJ1-2; 7 bases fit TRBD1. Germline CDR1 and CDR2: MNHEY and SVGAGI. This CDR3 has 15 residues. With V trimmed by 6 bases and J by 10 bases, 17 bases remained unmatched. CDR3 sequence: CASRESTGTVDAYTF. The DNA of the CDR3 is TGTGCCAGCAGAGAGTCTACCGGGACAGTTGATGCCTACACCTTC.

This chain connects TRBV4-1 to TRBJ2-7, with D perhaps matching TRBD1 (6 bases). The germline V and J ends were trimmed by 3 bases and 5 bases, with 17 bases remaining between them. There are 15 residues in the CDR3. From germline, CDR1 is MGHRA and CDR2 YSYEKL. The CDR3 spells CASSQGVTGIHEQYF. The CDR3 DNA reads as TGCGCCAGCAGCCAGGGAGTAACAGGGATCCACGAGCAGTACTTC.